This entry features one T cell receptor beta chain sequence. Its antigen remains unknown. Trimming stripped 2 bases from V and 2 bases from J, with 9 bases between. The CDR3 has 14 residues. In germline, CDR1 is MNHNS, CDR2 SASEGT. This entry is derived from a study of early stage breast cancer tumors. Study background: Around 10-fold was the mean read coverage per sample.

Profiled with immunoSEQ multiplex PCR; TCRdb holds only in-frame clones, not every one. The table records nearly 11,000 clones, around 69% of them present only once. Each tumor contributed about 17-55 mg of diced tissue. Study-wide findings and caveats: In about 85% of the 16 patients, blood comparison separated tumor from normal breast.

Sequencing was performed on breast tumor tissue. This clonotype was obtained from a person aged 40-50 years with breast cancer. The chain employs TRBV6-1 and TRBJ1-2, with D perhaps TRBD1 (5 bases). The CDR3 nucleotides are TGTGCCAGCAGTGAATCCGACAGCAACTATGGCTACACCTTC. It encodes CASSESDSNYGYTF.